What follows are 15 T cell receptor beta chains derived from one specimen sequenced in a study of T cell responses to AZD1222 COVID-19 vaccine. Assay used: immunoSEQ multiplex PCR; TCRdb lists only in-frame clones, some missing. Among 110,000 or so clones listed, approximately 90% were seen once. The sequenced sample was peripheral blood, obtained 28 days after the second AZD1222 dose. Source of these receptors: an adult who received the AZD1222 COVID-19 vaccine.

The chain employs TRBV5-5 and TRBJ2-7; maybe TRBD1 (6 bases). CDR3 length equals 14 residues. From germline, CDR1 is SGHKS and CDR2 YYEKEE (reference sequence). The V and J ends lost 0 bases and 7 bases respectively, with 14 bases between them. CDR3 sequence reads: CASSLVDRSGEQYF. CDR3 nucleotides: TGTGCCAGCAGCTTGGTCGACAGGTCCGGGGAGCAGTACTTC.

The rearrangement uses TRBV7-6 and TRBJ2-7, with 9 bases aligning to TRBD2. CDR3 size: 15 residues. V dropped 4 bases and J dropped 3; count of bases not matched to a gene: 7. Germline V lookup: CDR1 SGHVS, CDR2 FNYEAQ. The CDR3 coding sequence is TGTGCCAGCAGCTCGACAGCGGGAGGATTCTACGAGCAGTACTTC. Residues: CASSSTAGGFYEQYF.

This chain joins TRBV10-3 and TRBJ2-1, with 10 nucleotides matching TRBD2. The V segment lost 3 bases and the J segment 8 bases; nucleotides outside the gene matches: 19. The CDR3 covers 19 residues. Germline-derived CDR1 and CDR2 are ENHRY and SYGVKD. The CDR3 sequence is CAISEGASGSYGSVDEQFF. In DNA, the CDR3 is TGTGCCATCAGTGAAGGGGCTAGCGGGAGTTACGGCTCGGTAGATGAGCAGTTCTTC.

V gene TRBV6-1 combines with J gene TRBJ1-3; no clear D gene. This CDR3 is 14 amino acids long. CDR1 MNHNS and CDR2 SASEGT come from the germline V gene. The germline V and J ends were trimmed by 2 bases and 0 bases, with 5 bases remaining between them. The CDR3 nucleotides are TGTGCCAGCAGTGAAAACCGCTCTGGAAACACCATATATTTT. Its protein product is CASSENRSGNTIYF.

The V call is TRBV7-6, the J call TRBJ1-2; D remains ambiguous. Trimming shortened V by 5 bases and J by 7 bases, and 20 bases separated the two germline ends. In germline, CDR1 is SGHVS, CDR2 FNYEAQ. CDR3 length: 15 residues. The CDR3 coding sequence is TGTGCCAGCAGCCCATCATTCGCGTCCCAAGGTGGCTACACCTTC. Its translation: CASSPSFASQGGYTF.

CDR3 region: CAWSHRREQYF. The CDR3 DNA reads TGTGCCTGGAGTCACCGCAGAGAGCAGTACTTC. This sequence joins TRBV30 and TRBJ2-7; D is ambiguous. Germline values: CDR1 GTSNPN, CDR2 SVGIG (reference sequence). V was pared by 2 bases and J by 7 bases, with 9 bases between. CDR3 size: 11 residues.

The chain links TRBV5-5 to TRBJ2-3; D ambiguous. Trimming removed 2 bases from V and 0 bases from J, with 16 bases in between. There are 17 residues in the CDR3. From germline, CDR1 is SGHKS and CDR2 YYEKEE (reference sequence). This chain's CDR3 is CASSLPLVFGSTDTQYF. As DNA, the CDR3 is TGTGCCAGCAGCTTACCCCTCGTCTTCGGTAGCACAGATACGCAGTATTTT.

V is TRBV6-2 or TRBV6-3 and J is TRBJ2-3; TRBD2 might be the D (6 bases). The V gene lost 2 bases and the J gene lost 4 bases, with 16 bases spanning the gap. This CDR3 is 16 amino acids long. Germline lookup yields CDR1 MNHEY and CDR2 SVGEGT. The CDR3 DNA reads as TGTGCCAGCAGTTACCAGAGCGGGCGTGGAGCAGATACGCAGTATTTT. Protein sequence: CASSYQSGRGADTQYF.

The chain couples TRBV6-5 to TRBJ2-7, with 12 bases identical to TRBD1. The V segment lost 2 bases and the J segment 4 bases; nucleotides outside the gene matches: 3. The CDR3 runs 15 residues. CDR1 MNHEY and CDR2 SVGAGI come from the germline V gene. The CDR3 spells CASSYGTGGVYEQYF. CDR3 nucleotides: TGTGCCAGCAGTTACGGGACAGGGGGCGTTTACGAGCAGTACTTC.

The gene calls are TRBV6-1 and TRBJ2-7, with TRBD1 matching 10 bases. The CDR3 runs 15 residues. CDR1 is MNHNS and CDR2 is SASEGT in the germline V gene. Losses at the gene ends were 3 bases for V and 2 bases for J; bases not matched to a gene: 4. The CDR3: CASSDRQGAPYEQYF. Here the CDR3 DNA reads TGTGCCAGCAGTGACAGACAGGGGGCCCCCTACGAGCAGTACTTC.

The chain has TRBV6-1 and TRBJ2-5, with D unresolved. V shed 0 bases and J shed 7 bases, with 15 bases lying between them. CDR1 is MNHNS and CDR2 is SASEGT in the germline V gene. The CDR3 totals 15 residues. The CDR3 loop reads CASSEALLGFGTQYF. For the CDR3, the DNA is TGTGCCAGCAGTGAAGCGCTCTTAGGGTTTGGGACCCAGTACTTC.

The chain links TRBV7-2 to TRBJ1-5; D gene ambiguous. Between the trimmed V and J ends, which lost 6 bases and 4 bases, there was a span of 13 bases. Germline loops: CDR1 SGHTA, CDR2 FQGNSA. CDR3 length equals 14 residues. In DNA form, the CDR3 reads TGTGCCAGCAGACCCCCCCATGTAAATCAGCCCCAGCATTTT. Translating it yields CASRPPHVNQPQHF.

The chain recombines TRBV5-4 with TRBJ1-1; weak D call: TRBD1 (6 bases). Germline CDR1 and CDR2: SGHNT and YYREEE (reference sequence). The CDR3 totals 15 residues. With 6 bases removed from V and 1 base from J, the gap between germline ends came to 16 bases. CDR3 coding DNA: TGTGCCAGCACCCCGATTAACAGGGAGAACACTGAAGCTTTCTTT. It is translated as CASTPINRENTEAFF.

The rearrangement joins TRBV11-2 to TRBJ2-1; 10 positions match TRBD2. The V gene end was trimmed by 5 bases and the J gene end by 0 bases; junction bases not matched to a gene: 10. This CDR3 is 18 amino acids long. Germline V CDR1 and CDR2: SGHAT, FQNNGV. As DNA, the CDR3 is TGTGCCAGCAGCCCCGGGACTAGCGCCTTTAGCTCCTACAATGAGCAGTTCTTC. Protein sequence: CASSPGTSAFSSYNEQFF.

The J gene is TRBJ2-1, the V gene TRBV5-5; a weak D match, TRBD2 (6 bases). Deletions cut 4 bases from V and 5 bases from J, with 16 bases between. This CDR3 comprises 15 residues. Germline V gene sequence: CDR1 SGHKS, CDR2 YYEKEE (reference sequence). CDR3 coding DNA: TGTGCCAGCAGCCCGCTCGCGGGGCAGAACAATGAGCAGTTCTTC. As protein: CASSPLAGQNNEQFF.